This T cell receptor (beta chain) stems from a study of T cells after yellow fever vaccination. The V and J ends lost 4 bases and 2 bases respectively, with 5 bases between them. Per the germline V gene, CDR1 is SQVTM and CDR2 is ANQGSEA. The CDR3 runs to 12 residues. In this sample, this clonotype turned up many times. General study results and limits: Only a minor proportion of clonotypes was detected across both CD4 and CD8 compartments.

Each CDR3 protein gets one entry after TCRdb re-called the 5' RACE reads with MiXCR. Here the sample spans over 10,000 distinct CDR3 sequences, 4.5% to 6% being singletons. V and J are TRBV29-1 and TRBJ2-2; a weak D match, TRBD1 (5 bases). The origin of this receptor is a man aged 25-45 years who received the YFV17D yellow fever vaccine. The sample was PBMCs, either bulk or a sorted T-cell subset (CD4+, CD8+, memory, or dextramer-sorted; not recorded which), taken 45 days after the yellow fever booster vaccination. The CDR3 protein is CSVGGNTGELFF. The CDR3 coding sequence is TGCAGCGTTGGGGGCAACACCGGGGAGCTGTTTTTT.